Below, 6 T cell receptor beta chains from the same sample are listed, as sequenced in a study of blood T cell repertoires in COVID-19. Libraries were prepared by immunoSEQ multiplex PCR; TCRdb keeps only in-frame clonotypes and omits some of them. The sample contains some 70,000 clones, roughly 72% of which appear only once. The sequenced sample was peripheral blood. These receptors were obtained from a man aged 55-75 years with COVID-19, enrolled during active disease.

This chain links TRBV14 with TRBJ2-7, with 14 bases aligning to TRBD2. The CDR3 length is 17 residues. The V segment lost 1 base and the J segment 7 bases; nucleotides outside the gene matches: 9. Germline values: CDR1 SGHDN, CDR2 FVKESK. The CDR3 coding sequence is TGTGCCAGCAGCCAAGGATCGGGACTAGCGGGAGTGGGAGAGCAGTACTTC. Amino acid sequence: CASSQGSGLAGVGEQYF. Based on the CDR3 plus reference TRBV14 and TRBJ2-7, the full variable domain is EAGVTQFPSHSVIEKGQTVTLRCDPISGHDNLYWYRRVMGKEIKFLLHFVKESKQDESGMPNNRFLAERTGGTYSTLKVQPAELEDSGVYFCASSQGSGLAGVGEQYFGPGTRLTVT.

This clone was seen more than once but under ten times. This chain links TRBV7-6 with TRBJ1-5, with 10 bases identical to TRBD1. CDR3 length: 15 amino acids. Losses at the gene ends were 5 bases for V and 6 bases for J; bases not matched to a gene: 7. Germline CDR1 and CDR2: SGHVS and FNYEAQ. CDR3 DNA: TGTGCCAGCAGCAAAGGGACAGGGGCTGGTCAGCCCCAGCATTTT. As protein: CASSKGTGAGQPQHF.

The chain is built from TRBV29-1 and TRBJ2-3, with 10 bases identical to TRBD2. Germline V gene data show CDR1 as SQVTM and CDR2 as ANQGSEA. V was pared by 4 bases and J by 3 bases, with 10 bases of the junction left unmatched. The CDR3 loop spans 16 amino acids. This chain's CDR3 is CSVGPQLAGITDTQYF. The CDR3, as DNA: TGCAGCGTTGGCCCCCAACTAGCGGGGATAACAGATACGCAGTATTTT.

V usage is TRBV18 and J usage is TRBJ1-1; 7 bases align to TRBD1. Looked up from germline, CDR1 is KGHSH and CDR2 is LQKENI. V trimming: 6 bases; J trimming: 1 base; junction bases outside the gene matches: 5. This CDR3 contains 14 residues. For the CDR3, the DNA is TGTGCCAGCTCCAGGGGACAGCGGAACACTGAAGCTTTCTTT. This gives the protein CASSRGQRNTEAFF.

This chain links TRBV5-1 with TRBJ1-1; D may be TRBD1 (5 bases). The CDR3 has 14 amino acids. CDR1 SGHRS and CDR2 YFSETQ come from the germline V gene. Trimming took 4 bases from V and 1 from J, leaving 11 bases between them. The CDR3: CASSDPGKNTEAFF. The CDR3 DNA sequence: TGCGCCAGCAGCGACCCAGGGAAGAACACTGAAGCTTTCTTT.

Here the CDR3 reads CASSFPGGEQYF. CDR3 nucleotides: TGTGCCAGCAGTTTCCCGGGGGGCGAGCAGTACTTC. The chain has TRBV12-3 or TRBV12-4 and TRBJ2-7; 7 positions agree with TRBD2. CDR3 length: 12 residues. V shed 3 bases and J 6 bases; nucleotides not matched to a gene: 2.